This T cell receptor beta chain originates from a study of blood T cells in healthy people across ages. Together with a sample-barcoded 5' primer, a J-beta primer mix was included in a second PCR lasting about 7 to 12 cycles. One entry per CDR3 protein results from TCRdb running MiXCR on the 5' RACE reads. The repertoire holds 650,000 to 1,000,000 distinct CDR3 sequences, with 46% as singletons. V shed 6 bases, J shed 11 bases, and the junction held 19 bases outside the gene matches. The CDR3 has 17 amino acids. The germline gives CDR1 MNHEY, CDR2 SMNVEV (reference sequence). This rearrangement joins TRBV27 to TRBJ1-6; 7 nucleotides match TRBD1. Material for sequencing was blood. The TCR comes from a man at least 80 years old in good health. CDR3 nucleotide sequence: TGTGCCAGCAGCGTTAGGGACGGATCACAGGGGTCTACACCCCTCCACTTT. This codes for CASSVRDGSQGSTPLHF.